This T cell receptor (beta chain) was identified in a study of blood T cell repertoires in COVID-19. Background on the study: From the United States, Italy and Spain came samples of acute and convalescent COVID-19. T cells, B-cell-depleted T cells, or PBMCs supplied cDNA or gDNA.

Germline CDR1 DFQATT, CDR2 SNEGSKA (reference sequence). The CDR3 totals 12 residues. Trimming removed 3 bases at V and 4 bases at J, with 9 bases between. This clone occurred once. The repertoire was sequenced with immunoSEQ multiplex PCR; TCRdb's copy has only in-frame clones and lacks some. The table shows 250,000 to 300,000 clones, with 80% to 90% occurring only once. Sequenced sample: PBMCs or T cells enriched from blood (not recorded which). This chain uses TRBV20-1 with TRBJ1-2; D uncertain. The origin of this receptor is a woman between 50 and 59 years old who had recovered from COVID-19. CDR3 DNA: TGCAGTGCTAGTTCAGTCTTCTATGGCTACACCTTC. Translated: CSASSVFYGYTF.